The clone carrying this T cell receptor beta chain has at least ten counts. Its antigen is undetermined. Germline assignment: CDR1 SGHTA and CDR2 FQGTGA. The CDR3 sequence is 16 residues long. J lost 4 bases, V lost 0 bases, and 8 bases had no gene match. TCRdb used MiXCR to reprocess the 5' RACE reads, holding one entry per CDR3 protein. The sample consists of fewer than 350,000 distinct CDR3 sequences, more than 6.5% of them appearing once. This sample is drawn from a study of identical twins. General study results and limits: Some out-of-frame alpha sequences were shared by twins, and these showed excess low generation probability.

The same sample was also studied in work on yellow fever vaccine responses in identical twins.

The clonotype originates from a woman between 18 and 29 years old in good health. Sequenced material: memory (CD45RO+) T cells sorted from blood. The chain recombines TRBV7-3 with TRBJ2-5, with TRBD1 matching 7 bases. CDR3 sequence (DNA): TGTGCCAGCAGCTTAACGTTACAGGGGAAGAGAGAGACCCAGTACTTC. Its translation is CASSLTLQGKRETQYF.